Following are 9 T cell receptor beta chains from one sample sequenced in a study of high-grade serous ovarian cancer treatment subgroups. Tumor samples were obtained before definitive surgery or chemotherapy. Sequencing used immunoSEQ multiplex PCR; TCRdb keeps in-frame clones, though not all of them. The sample includes around 4,200 clones, over 60% of them seen just once. Specimen: tumor tissue. These receptors were taken from a human donor with high-grade serous ovarian cancer.

This clone was seen a handful of times. The gene calls are TRBV4-1 and TRBJ2-7; D uncertain. Deletions cut 3 bases from V and 0 bases from J, with 15 bases between. Germline V gives CDR1 MGHRA, CDR2 YSYEKL. This CDR3 is built from 16 residues. CDR3 sequence reads: CASSQLRWNSSYEQYV. DNA for the CDR3: TGCGCCAGCAGCCAGCTTCGGTGGAATAGCTCCTACGAGCAGTACGTC.

This chain uses TRBV5-1 with TRBJ2-5; 8 nucleotides line up with TRBD1. The CDR3 totals 16 residues. The germline V gene encodes CDR1 SGHRS and CDR2 YFSETQ. With 3 bases clipped from V and 4 bases from J, the junction kept 11 bases outside the gene matches. CDR3 sequence (DNA): TGCGCCAGCAGCTCCAGCGGACAGGGTGGGTTAGAGACCCAGTACTTC. Amino acids: CASSSSGQGGLETQYF.

This chain connects TRBV6-1 to TRBJ2-7, with D possibly being TRBD1 or TRBD2 (5 bases each). Germline V gene sequence: CDR1 MNHNS, CDR2 SASEGT. V was trimmed by 3 bases and J by 1 base, leaving 13 bases between them. This CDR3 is 15 amino acids long. CDR3 residues: CASSDGASGSYEQYV. CDR3 DNA: TGTGCCAGCAGTGACGGGGCGTCAGGGTCCTACGAGCAGTACGTC.

The chain couples TRBV7-6 to TRBJ2-5; 10 bases fit TRBD2. Germline assignment: CDR1 SGHVS and CDR2 FNYEAQ. Trimming removed 5 bases from V and 2 bases from J; junction bases left unmatched: 11. CDR3 length equals 17 residues. CDR3 in DNA: TGTGCCAGCAGCCCCCTTCTGACTAGCGGGTCTCAAGAGACCCAGTACTTC. Translated, it gives CASSPLLTSGSQETQYF.

The chain employs TRBV20-1 and TRBJ2-2; D gene unclear. The CDR3 sequence is 11 residues long. V was cut by 4 bases and J by 6 bases, with 6 bases left in between. Germline V gene data show CDR1 as DFQATT and CDR2 as SNEGSKA (reference sequence). In DNA, the CDR3 is TGCAGTGCTATGGCGGCCGGGGAGCTGTTTTTT. Protein sequence: CSAMAAGELFF.

This clone was seen once. The V call is TRBV30, the J call TRBJ2-4; D could derive from TRBD1 or TRBD2 (7 bases each). The CDR3 runs 19 residues. V was cut by 3 bases and J by 0 bases, with 24 bases left in between. CDR1 is GTSNPN and CDR2 is SVGIG in the germline V gene (reference sequence). The CDR3 sequence is CAWSETGRLAVLAKNIQYF. The CDR3 DNA follows: TGTGCCTGGAGCGAGACAGGGAGGCTAGCGGTTCTAGCCAAAAACATTCAGTACTTC. The variable domain in full, with the rest retrieved from reference TRBV30 and TRBJ2-4, is SQTIHQWPATLVQPVGSPLSLECTVEGTSNPNLYWYRQAAGRGLQLLFYSVGIGQISSEVPQNLSASRPQDRQFILSSKKLLLSDSGFYLCAWSETGRLAVLAKNIQYFGAGTRLSVL.

The V and J genes are TRBV10-3 and TRBJ2-2; 11 bases agree with TRBD2. J was trimmed by 8 bases and V by 10 bases; bases with no gene match: 12. Germline V gene data show CDR1 as ENHRY and CDR2 as SYGVKD. CDR3 length: 15 amino acids. Here the CDR3 DNA reads TGTGCCACCAAGGACCTAGCGGGAGGATTTGGGGAGCTGTTTTTT. It encodes CATKDLAGGFGELFF.

The chain is built from TRBV5-4 and TRBJ2-1; 10 nucleotides agree with TRBD2. CDR3 length: 16 residues. The germline V gene encodes CDR1 SGHNT and CDR2 YYREEE (reference sequence). Germline trimming cut 4 bases from V and 1 base from J; bases unmatched to any gene: 5. The CDR3 here is CASSRKTSGSYNEQFF. CDR3 DNA sequence: TGTGCCAGCAGCAGAAAGACTAGCGGGTCCTACAATGAGCAGTTCTTC.

The rearrangement uses TRBV18 and TRBJ2-7, with TRBD1 as a possible D gene (6 bases). V gave up 3 bases and J gave up 3 bases, with 12 bases separating them. This CDR3 region has 14 residues. Per the germline V gene, CDR1 is KGHSH and CDR2 is LQKENI. CDR3: CASSPYGDNYEQYV. The CDR3 coding sequence is TGTGCCAGCTCACCGTACGGGGACAACTACGAGCAGTACGTC.